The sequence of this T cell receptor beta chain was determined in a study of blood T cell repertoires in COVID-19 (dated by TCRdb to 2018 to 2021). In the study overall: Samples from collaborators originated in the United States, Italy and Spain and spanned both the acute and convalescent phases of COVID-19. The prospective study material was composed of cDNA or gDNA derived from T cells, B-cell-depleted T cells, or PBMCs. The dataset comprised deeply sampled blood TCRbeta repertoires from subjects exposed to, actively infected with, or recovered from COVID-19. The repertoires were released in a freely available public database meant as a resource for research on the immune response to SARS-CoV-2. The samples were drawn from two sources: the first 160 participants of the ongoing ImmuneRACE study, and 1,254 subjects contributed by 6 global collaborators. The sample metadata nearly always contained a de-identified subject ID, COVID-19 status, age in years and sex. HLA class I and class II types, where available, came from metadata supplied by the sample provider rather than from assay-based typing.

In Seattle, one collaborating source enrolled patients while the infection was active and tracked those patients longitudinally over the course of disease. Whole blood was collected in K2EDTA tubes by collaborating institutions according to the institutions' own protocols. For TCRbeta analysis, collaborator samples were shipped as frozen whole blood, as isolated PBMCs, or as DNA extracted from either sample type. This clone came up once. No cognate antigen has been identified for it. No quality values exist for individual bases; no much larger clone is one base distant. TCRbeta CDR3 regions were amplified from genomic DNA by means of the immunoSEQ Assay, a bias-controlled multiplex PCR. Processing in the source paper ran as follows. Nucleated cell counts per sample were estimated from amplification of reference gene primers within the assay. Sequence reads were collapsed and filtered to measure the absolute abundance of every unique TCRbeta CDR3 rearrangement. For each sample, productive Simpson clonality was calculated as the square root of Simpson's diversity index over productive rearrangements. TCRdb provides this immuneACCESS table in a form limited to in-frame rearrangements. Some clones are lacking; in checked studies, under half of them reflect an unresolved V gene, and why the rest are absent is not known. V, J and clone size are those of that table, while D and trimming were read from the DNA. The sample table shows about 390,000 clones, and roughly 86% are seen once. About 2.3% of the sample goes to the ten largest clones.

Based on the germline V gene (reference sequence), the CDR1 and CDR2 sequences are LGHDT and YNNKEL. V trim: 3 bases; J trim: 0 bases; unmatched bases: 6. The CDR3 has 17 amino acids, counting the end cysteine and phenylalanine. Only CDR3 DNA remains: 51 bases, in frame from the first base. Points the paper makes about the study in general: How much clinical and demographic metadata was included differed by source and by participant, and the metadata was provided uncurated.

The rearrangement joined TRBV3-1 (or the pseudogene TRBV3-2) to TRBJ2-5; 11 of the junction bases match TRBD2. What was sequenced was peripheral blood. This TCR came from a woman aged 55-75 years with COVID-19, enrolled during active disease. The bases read TGTGCCAGCAGCCAGCTAGCGGGGGGCAGGTACCAAGAGACCCAGTACTTC. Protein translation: CASSQLAGGRYQETQYF.